Following are 6 T cell receptor beta chains from one sample sequenced in a study of blood T cell repertoires in COVID-19. Sequenced by immunoSEQ multiplex PCR; TCRdb stores in-frame clones only, minus some. This sample has about 83,000 clones; roughly 90% occur once, and the top ten carry about 3%. The sample taken for sequencing was peripheral blood. These receptors were obtained from a woman in her 50s with active or convalescent COVID-19.

V usage is TRBV28 and J usage is TRBJ1-5; perhaps TRBD1 as D (5 bases). V lost 6 bases and J 4 bases, leaving 13 bases between the germline ends. CDR3 length equals 14 residues. Germline V gives CDR1 MDHEN, CDR2 SYDVKM. The CDR3 DNA is TGTGCCAGCAGCCTCCCGGGGGGGAATCAGCCCCAGCATTTT. It encodes CASSLPGGNQPQHF.

This rearrangement joins TRBV4-3 to TRBJ2-7, with 9 bases matching TRBD1. The ends lost 4 bases at V and 6 bases at J; junction bases unmatched: 7. In germline, CDR1 is LGHNA, CDR2 YSLEER. The CDR3 is made up of 14 amino acids. The CDR3 region is CASSREQGAFEQYF. In DNA, the CDR3 is TGCGCCAGCAGCCGCGAACAGGGGGCGTTCGAGCAGTACTTC.

This clone appeared once. The genes are TRBV27 and TRBJ1-2; D is uncertain. Trimming removed 6 bases at V and 6 bases at J, with 14 bases between. This CDR3 contains 13 residues. Per germline, CDR1 MNHEY and CDR2 SMNVEV (reference sequence). CDR3 in DNA: TGTGCCAGCAGAACTATAGTTTCAGATGGCTACACCTTC. It encodes CASRTIVSDGYTF.

This sequence joins TRBV6-2 or TRBV6-3 and TRBJ2-3; 7 bases are shared with TRBD1. With V trimmed by 2 bases and J by 0 bases, 5 bases remained unmatched. The CDR3 loop spans 16 amino acids. Germline-derived CDR1 and CDR2 are MNHEY and SVGEGT. The CDR3 reads CASSYTTTGSTDTQYF. CDR3 sequence (DNA): TGTGCCAGCAGTTACACGACGACAGGGAGCACAGATACGCAGTATTTT.

V and J are TRBV5-6 and TRBJ1-1; D is uncertain. Trimming shortened V by 2 bases and J by 1 base, and 18 bases separated the two germline ends. The germline V gene has CDR1 SGHDT and CDR2 YYEEEE. This CDR3 spans 17 amino acids. In nucleotides, the CDR3 is TGTGCCAGCAGCTTTTTAGGAGGGCCCTCGAGGAACACTGAAGCTTTCTTT. Amino acids: CASSFLGGPSRNTEAFF.

The V and J genes are TRBV27 and TRBJ1-2, with D perhaps TRBD1 (6 bases). There are 14 residues in the CDR3. V lost 4 bases, J lost 3 bases, and 12 bases lay in between. Germline lookup yields CDR1 MNHEY and CDR2 SMNVEV (reference sequence). DNA of the CDR3: TGTGCCAGCAGTTCGATGGGGGCTGACTATGGCTACACCTTC. It encodes CASSSMGADYGYTF.